A selection of T cell receptor beta chains follows, all from one sample in a study of quantifying T cell responses using KT2 cells. MiXCR was run by TCRdb on the UMI-ligation and nested PCR reads, yielding one entry per CDR3 protein. The table has tens of thousands of distinct CDR3 sequences, roughly an eighth seen once. What was sequenced was PBMCs spiked with cells of the T cell clone KT2. Receptors originate from a human donor. The CDR3 runs from the conserved cysteine through the conserved F or W. A D gene is named only where the DNA matches it firmly. Clone size is shown for a subset of rows, as once, few, many or a class of expanded clone.

j_call d_call clone_size v_call cdr3_aa cdr3_nt
TRBJ2-7 . few TRBV15 CATSRIGTSEQYF TGTGCCACCAGCAGAATCGGGACTTCCGAGCAGTACTTC
TRBJ2-1 TRBD1 many TRBV6-4 CASSGDSNTNEQFF TGTGCCAGCAGTGGGGACAGTAATACCAATGAGCAGTTCTTC
TRBJ2-6 . few TRBV12-3/TRBV12-4 CASRVGLSGANVLTF TGTGCCAGCAGGGTGGGGTTATCTGGGGCCAACGTCCTGACTTTC
TRBJ2-7 TRBD2 . TRBV27 CASSPILLAGGTYEQYF TGTGCCAGCAGTCCCATTTTACTAGCGGGAGGGACCTACGAGCAGTACTTC
TRBJ2-3 TRBD2 . TRBV29-1 CSVRLAGVADTQYF TGCAGCGTTCGTCTAGCGGGAGTCGCAGATACGCAGTATTTT
TRBJ2-5 TRBD2 . TRBV11-2 CASSVGTSGSRETQYF TGTGCCAGCAGCGTCGGGACTAGCGGGAGTCGAGAGACCCAGTACTTC
TRBJ1-2 . . TRBV7-9 CASSLTPGGTF TGTGCCAGCAGCTTGACGCCCGGAGGCACCTTC
TRBJ2-1 TRBD2 . TRBV6-2/TRBV6-3 CASSYTRLAGGPYNEQFF TGTGCCAGCAGTTACACCCGACTAGCGGGAGGACCCTACAATGAGCAGTTCTTC
TRBJ2-2 . . TRBV5-1 CASSREPNTGELFF TGCGCCAGCAGCAGGGAACCGAACACCGGGGAGCTGTTTTTT
TRBJ2-1 . . TRBV6-2/TRBV6-3 CASSNAGMQQFF TGTGCCAGCAGCAACGCAGGGATGCAGCAGTTCTTC
TRBJ2-3 TRBD2 many TRBV29-1 CSASGTSGMIWVTDTQYF TGCAGCGCCTCCGGGACTAGCGGGATGATATGGGTCACAGATACGCAGTATTTT
TRBJ1-1 TRBD1 many TRBV20-1 CSADRGLNTEAFF TGCAGTGCTGACAGGGGGTTGAACACTGAAGCTTTCTTT
TRBJ2-3 . . TRBV27 CASTPVGKGTDTQYF TGTGCCAGCACCCCCGTGGGGAAGGGCACAGATACGCAGTATTTT
TRBJ2-4 TRBD2 many TRBV5-6 CASSLGASGMNVQYF TGTGCCAGCAGCTTGGGAGCTAGCGGGATGAACGTTCAGTACTTC
TRBJ1-5 . . TRBV6-6 CASAGGAGNQPQHF TGTGCCAGTGCGGGGGGAGCGGGCAATCAGCCCCAGCATTTT
TRBJ1-5 . many TRBV27 CASKRDTIRPQHF TGTGCCAGCAAACGGGACACAATTAGGCCCCAGCATTTT
TRBJ2-7 . . TRBV20-1 CSARHITESYEQYF TGCAGTGCTAGACATATAACCGAATCCTACGAGCAGTACTTC
TRBJ2-1 . few TRBV12-3/TRBV12-4 CASSSIFGEAVF TGTGCCAGCAGTTCCATATTCGGCGAGGCGGTCTTC
TRBJ2-3 TRBD1 . TRBV7-9 CASSSTGQGALLTGTQYF TGTGCCAGCAGCTCAACGGGACAGGGGGCGCTTCTCACAGGTACGCAGTATTTT
TRBJ2-1 TRBD2 . TRBV7-9 CASSPRLAAENYNEQFF TGTGCCAGCAGCCCTCGACTAGCGGCTGAAAACTACAATGAGCAGTTCTTC
TRBJ2-3 . few TRBV2 CASSERFSQYF TGTGCCAGCAGTGAAAGGTTTTCGCAGTATTTT
TRBJ2-2 . few TRBV10-3 CAISISNTGELFF TGTGCCATCAGCATCTCGAACACCGGGGAGCTGTTTTTT
TRBJ2-5 . few TRBV29-1 CSVEEQQGKGTQYF TGCAGCGTTGAAGAGCAACAGGGCAAGGGGACCCAGTACTTC
TRBJ1-1 . many TRBV29-1 CSVRDSGRFGAFF TGCAGCGTTCGTGACAGCGGACGGTTCGGAGCTTTCTTT
TRBJ2-3 TRBD2 few TRBV29-1 CSVRLAVGTDTQYF TGCAGCGTACGACTAGCGGTGGGCACAGATACGCAGTATTTT
TRBJ1-4 TRBD1 . TRBV6-1 CARPTGTNEKLFF TGTGCCAGGCCGACAGGGACTAATGAAAAACTGTTTTTT
TRBJ2-1 . many TRBV20-1 CSARDRGRSYNEQFF TGCAGTGCTAGAGATCGGGGAAGGTCCTACAATGAGCAGTTCTTC
TRBJ1-1 . few TRBV6-1 CASSERGGGGGSTEAFF TGTGCCAGCAGTGAACGAGGGGGAGGGGGAGGGAGCACTGAAGCTTTCTTT
TRBJ2-1 . many TRBV19 CASSLRGGTPDNEQFF TGTGCCAGTAGCCTCCGGGGCGGGACGCCCGACAATGAGCAGTTCTTC
TRBJ2-2 . . TRBV6-5 CASSPGVSTGELFF TGTGCCAGCAGCCCAGGGGTCTCTACCGGGGAGCTGTTTTTT
TRBJ2-2 . many TRBV7-2 CASSLNLANTGELFF TGTGCCAGCAGCTTGAATCTAGCGAACACCGGGGAGCTGTTTTTT
TRBJ1-5 . few TRBV20-1 CSARASGSASNQPQHF TGCAGTGCTAGAGCATCTGGGTCCGCGAGCAATCAGCCCCAGCATTTT
TRBJ2-1 . . TRBV28 CASSLTGPSYNEQFF TGTGCCAGCAGTTTAACAGGACCCTCCTACAATGAGCAGTTCTTC
TRBJ2-3 . once TRBV20-1 CSARRMRGWSSTDTQYF TGCAGTGCTAGGAGGATGCGGGGTTGGTCTAGCACAGATACGCAGTATTTT
TRBJ2-7 TRBD1 few TRBV7-6 CASSIKNDRGGYEQYF TGTGCCAGCAGCATAAAAAATGACAGGGGGGGCTACGAGCAGTACTTC
TRBJ2-1 TRBD2 . TRBV4-2 CASSQAGGAYNEQFF TGTGCCAGCAGCCAAGCGGGGGGGGCCTACAATGAGCAGTTCTTC
TRBJ2-3 TRBD1 few TRBV10-3 CATGQGLASTDTQYF TGTGCCACCGGACAGGGGCTTGCTAGCACAGATACGCAGTATTTT
TRBJ2-7 TRBD1 few TRBV9 CASSVEGQGYEQYF TGTGCCAGCAGCGTAGAGGGACAGGGCTACGAGCAGTACTTC
TRBJ2-1 . many TRBV20-1 CSARGPTEQFF TGCAGTGCTAGAGGTCCCACTGAGCAGTTCTTC
TRBJ1-1 TRBD1 . TRBV5-4 CASSFGSGTGGTEAFF TGTGCCAGCAGCTTTGGGTCCGGGACAGGTGGAACTGAAGCTTTCTTT
TRBJ2-3 TRBD2 few TRBV20-1 CSANGLAGTADTQYF TGCAGTGCTAACGGACTAGCGGGAACCGCGGATACGCAGTATTTT
TRBJ2-3 . many TRBV20-1 CSARALAADTQYF TGCAGTGCTAGGGCGCTAGCAGCAGATACGCAGTATTTT
TRBJ1-5 . . TRBV6-5 CASSSGSNQPQNF TGTGCCAGCAGTTCGGGGAGCAATCAGCCCCAGAATTTT
TRBJ2-7 TRBD1 few TRBV28 CASRGDREVYEQYF TGTGCCAGCCGCGGGGACAGGGAAGTCTACGAGCAGTACTTC
TRBJ1-4 TRBD1 . TRBV28 CAISRGIANEKLFF TGTGCCATCTCCAGGGGGATCGCTAATGAAAAACTGTTTTTT
TRBJ2-3 . . TRBV30 CAWSWGADTQYF TGTGCCTGGAGTTGGGGGGCAGATACGCAGTATTTT
TRBJ2-3 . few TRBV7-8 CASSSFSSTDTQYF TGTGCCAGCAGCTCCTTTTCTAGCACAGATACGCAGTATTTT
TRBJ1-2 TRBD1 many TRBV12-3/TRBV12-4 CASSLGQGYRGYTF TGTGCCAGCAGTTTAGGACAGGGATATCGTGGCTACACCTTC
TRBJ2-7 TRBD2 . TRBV13 CASSTRLAGASGEQYF TGTGCCAGCAGCACCAGACTAGCGGGGGCCTCGGGGGAGCAGTACTTC
TRBJ2-2 . . TRBV2 CASSGVAGTGELFF TGTGCCAGCAGCGGAGTAGCCGGCACCGGGGAGCTGTTTTTT